This T cell receptor beta chain is drawn from a study of T cell responses to AZD1222 COVID-19 vaccine. Data came from immunoSEQ multiplex PCR; TCRdb stores just in-frame clones and leaves some out. The sample includes about 140,000 clones, under 95% seen only once; the top ten take about 1.9%. There are 13 residues in the CDR3. The ends were cut back, 10 bases at V and 5 bases at J, with 15 bases in the middle. The chain combines TRBV12-3 or TRBV12-4 with TRBJ2-1; possibly TRBD1 for D (6 bases). The source material was peripheral blood, sampled 28 days after the second AZD1222 dose. The clonotype originates from an adult who received the AZD1222 COVID-19 vaccine. CDR3 amino acids: CATTAGADNEQFF. Written as DNA, the CDR3 is TGTGCCACCACCGCAGGGGCCGACAATGAGCAGTTCTTC.